The 9 T cell receptor beta chains presented below share a single source sample, sequenced in a study of T cell repertoires in cytomegalovirus infection. These receptors have no known antigen. Each CDR3 protein is one row after TCRdb ran MiXCR on the reads. The sample records 75,000 to 100,000 distinct CDR3 sequences, less than 30% being singletons. The sample consisted of CD8+ T cells from cultured PBMCs, taken from culture after CMV antigen stimulation. Every receptor here comes from a human donor in good health (CMV status not recorded). Some clones in this sample may be carry-over from other donors' samples.

This clonotype was recorded a few times. The chain employs TRBV27 and TRBJ2-3; D is uncertain. The CDR3 covers 14 residues. V lost 0 bases to trimming and J lost 6 bases, with 10 bases between them. Germline V gene data show CDR1 as MNHEY and CDR2 as SMNVEV (reference sequence). The DNA for the CDR3 is TGTGCCAGCAGTTTATCGGACGCCGGGGATACGCAGTATTTT. Protein: CASSLSDAGDTQYF.

There are a few counts of this clonotype. The chain recombines TRBV6-8 with TRBJ2-2; D possibly uses TRBD1 or TRBD2 (5 bases each). The CDR3 length is 15 residues. Trimming shortened V by 5 bases and J by 4 bases, and 14 bases separated the two germline ends. Germline V gene sequence: CDR1 MNHGY, CDR2 SAAAGT. The CDR3 region has the DNA TGTGCCAGCAGTAGGGACCTCTTAGGCACCGGGGAGCTGTTTTTT. It translates to CASSRDLLGTGELFF.

As regards this clonotype: A much larger clone lies a single base off, so this may be a read error. This chain joins TRBV7-2 and TRBJ1-6; the D gene is possibly TRBD1 (6 bases). The length of the CDR3 is 14 residues. From germline, CDR1 is SGHTA and CDR2 FQGNSA. The CDR3 DNA follows: TGTGTCAGCAGCCCGACCGGGGGCGCACAACCCCTCCACTTT. Its protein product is CVSSPTGGAQPLHF.

The chain uses TRBV4-1 and TRBJ2-3; D remains ambiguous. Germline assignment: CDR1 MGHRA and CDR2 YSYEKL. Trimming removed 4 bases at V and 4 bases at J, with 12 bases between. The CDR3 length is 14 residues. The CDR3 loop is CASSLTTQADTQYF. In DNA, the CDR3 is TGCGCCAGCAGCCTCACTACCCAGGCAGATACGCAGTATTTT.

The genes are TRBV20-1 and TRBJ1-1; no reliable D call. Trimming left V 5 bases short and J 7 bases short, with 14 bases between. CDR1 and CDR2 from the germline V gene are DFQATT and SNEGSKA (reference sequence). The CDR3 is 12 amino acids. The DNA for the CDR3 is TGCAGTGCTTATTCGGTAGAAGATGAAGCTTTCTTT. Translation: CSAYSVEDEAFF.

This chain uses TRBV7-6 with TRBJ2-7; 7 nucleotides align to TRBD1. The CDR3 covers 16 residues. Looked up from germline, CDR1 is SGHVS and CDR2 is FNYEAQ. V gave up 4 bases and J gave up 0 bases; unmatched junction bases: 9. The CDR3 coding sequence is TGTGCCAGCAGCTATAAAAGACAGGGAAGCTCCTACGAGCAGTACTTC. Protein: CASSYKRQGSSYEQYF. The entire variable domain, with the rest obtained from reference TRBV7-6 and TRBJ2-7, is as follows: GAGVSQSPRYKVTKRGQDVALRCDPISGHVSLYWYRQALGQGPEFLTYFNYEAQQDKSGLPNDRFSAERPEGSISTLTIQRTEQRDSAMYRCASSYKRQGSSYEQYFGPGTRLTVT.

This sequence joins TRBV2 and TRBJ2-3, with 11 bases lining up with TRBD2. Losses at the gene ends were 2 bases for V and 6 bases for J; bases not matched to a gene: 10. The CDR3 runs to 17 residues. Per germline, CDR1 SNHLY and CDR2 FYNNEI. This CDR3 reads CASSERGSGGAEDTQYF. CDR3 DNA: TGTGCCAGCAGTGAAAGGGGTAGCGGGGGGGCCGAGGATACGCAGTATTTT.

This clonotype was recorded at least ten times. This chain joins TRBV10-3 and TRBJ2-1, with TRBD2 matching 9 bases. There are 17 residues in the CDR3. After removal of 2 bases from V and 7 bases from J, the junction contained 12 bases not matched to a gene. The V gene's germline CDR1 is ENHRY and CDR2 SYGVKD. CDR3 residues: CAISEPKPGLALNEQFF. For the CDR3, the DNA is TGTGCCATCAGTGAGCCAAAACCGGGACTAGCTCTGAATGAGCAGTTCTTC.

The V call is TRBV6-2 or TRBV6-3, the J call TRBJ2-1, with 7 positions matching TRBD2. After removal of 4 bases from V and 3 bases from J, the junction contained 9 bases not matched to a gene. Germline V gives CDR1 MNHEY, CDR2 SVGEGT. This CDR3 spans 16 amino acids. CDR3 nucleotide sequence: TGTGCCAGCAGTTCACCCCTAAGCGGGGTCTACAATGAGCAGTTCTTC. Protein sequence: CASSSPLSGVYNEQFF.